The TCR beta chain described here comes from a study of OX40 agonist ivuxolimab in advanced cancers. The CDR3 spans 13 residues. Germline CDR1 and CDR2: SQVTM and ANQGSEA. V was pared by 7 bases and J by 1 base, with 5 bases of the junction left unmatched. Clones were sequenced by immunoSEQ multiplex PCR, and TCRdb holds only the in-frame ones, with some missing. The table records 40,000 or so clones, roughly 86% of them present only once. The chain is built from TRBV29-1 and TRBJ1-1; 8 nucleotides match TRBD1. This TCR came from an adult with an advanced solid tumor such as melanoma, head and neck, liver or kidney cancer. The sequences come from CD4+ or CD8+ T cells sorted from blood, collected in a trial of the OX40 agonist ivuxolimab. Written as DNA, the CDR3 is TGCAGCGGTGTACAGGGGGAGAACACTGAAGCTTTCTTT. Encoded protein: CSGVQGENTEAFF.